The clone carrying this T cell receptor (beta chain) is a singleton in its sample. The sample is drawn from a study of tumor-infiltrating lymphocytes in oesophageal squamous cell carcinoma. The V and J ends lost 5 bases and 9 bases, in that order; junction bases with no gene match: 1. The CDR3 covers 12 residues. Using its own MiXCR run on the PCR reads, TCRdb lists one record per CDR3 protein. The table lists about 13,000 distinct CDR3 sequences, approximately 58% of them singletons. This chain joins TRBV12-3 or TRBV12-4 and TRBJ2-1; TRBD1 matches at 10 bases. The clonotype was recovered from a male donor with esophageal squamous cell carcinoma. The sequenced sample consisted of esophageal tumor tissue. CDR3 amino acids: CASSRQGAEQFF. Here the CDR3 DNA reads TGTGCCAGCAGTCGACAGGGGGCTGAGCAGTTCTTC.